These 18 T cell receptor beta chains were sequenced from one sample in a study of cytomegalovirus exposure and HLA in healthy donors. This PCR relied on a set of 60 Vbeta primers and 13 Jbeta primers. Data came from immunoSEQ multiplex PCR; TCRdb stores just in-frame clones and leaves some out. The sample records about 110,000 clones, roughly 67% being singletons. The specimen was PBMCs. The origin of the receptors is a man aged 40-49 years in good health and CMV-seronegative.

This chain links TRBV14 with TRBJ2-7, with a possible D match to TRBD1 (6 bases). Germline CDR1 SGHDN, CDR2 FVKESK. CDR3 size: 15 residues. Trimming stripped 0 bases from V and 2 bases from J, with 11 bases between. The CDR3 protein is CASSQETGSTYEQYF. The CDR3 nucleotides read TGTGCCAGCAGCCAAGAAACAGGGAGCACCTACGAGCAGTACTTC.

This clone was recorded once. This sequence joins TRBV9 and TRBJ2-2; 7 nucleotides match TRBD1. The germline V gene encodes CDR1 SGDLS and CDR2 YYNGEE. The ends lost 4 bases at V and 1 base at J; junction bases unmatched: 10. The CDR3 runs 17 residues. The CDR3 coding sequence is TGTGCCAGCAGCTCAGAGGGACAGCCCGTGAACACCGGGGAGCTGTTTTTT. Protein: CASSSEGQPVNTGELFF.

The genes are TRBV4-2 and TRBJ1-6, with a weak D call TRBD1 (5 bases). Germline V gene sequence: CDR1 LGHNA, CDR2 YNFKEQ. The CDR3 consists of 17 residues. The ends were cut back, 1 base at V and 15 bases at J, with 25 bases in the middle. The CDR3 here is CASSQGLVGLSPSRLHF. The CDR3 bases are TGTGCCAGCAGCCAAGGGTTGGTGGGGCTGTCCCCATCTCGCCTCCACTTT.

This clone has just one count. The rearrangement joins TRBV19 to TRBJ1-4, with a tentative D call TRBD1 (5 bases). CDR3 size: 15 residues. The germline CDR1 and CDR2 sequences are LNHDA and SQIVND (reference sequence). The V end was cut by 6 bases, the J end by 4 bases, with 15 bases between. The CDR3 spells CASRVTGDRNEKLFF. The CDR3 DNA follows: TGTGCCAGTAGAGTTACGGGGGACCGTAATGAAAAACTGTTTTTT.

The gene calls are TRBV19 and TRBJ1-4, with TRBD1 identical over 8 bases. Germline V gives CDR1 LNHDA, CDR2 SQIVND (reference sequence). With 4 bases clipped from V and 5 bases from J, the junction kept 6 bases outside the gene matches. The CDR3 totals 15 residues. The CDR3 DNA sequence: TGTGCCAGTAGTAGCGGGACAGGCCAAAATGAAAAACTGTTTTTT. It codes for CASSSGTGQNEKLFF.

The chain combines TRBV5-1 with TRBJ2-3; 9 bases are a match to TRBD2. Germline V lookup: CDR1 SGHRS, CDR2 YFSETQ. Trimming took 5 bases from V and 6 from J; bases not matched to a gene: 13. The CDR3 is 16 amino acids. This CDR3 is CASRGGTSLSVDTQYF. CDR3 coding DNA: TGCGCCAGCAGGGGTGGGACTAGCTTATCGGTCGATACGCAGTATTTT. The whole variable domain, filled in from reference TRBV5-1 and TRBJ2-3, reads KAGVTQTPRYLIKTRGQQVTLSCSPISGHRSVSWYQQTPGQGLQFLFEYFSETQRNKGNFPGRFSGRQFSNSRSEMNVSTLELGDSALYLCASRGGTSLSVDTQYFGPGTRLTVL.

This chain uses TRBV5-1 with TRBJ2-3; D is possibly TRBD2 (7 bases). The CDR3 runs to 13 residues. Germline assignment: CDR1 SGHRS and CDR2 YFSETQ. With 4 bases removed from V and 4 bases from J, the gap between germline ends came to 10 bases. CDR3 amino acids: CASSGGAPDTQYF. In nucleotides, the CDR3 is TGCGCCAGCAGCGGGGGGGCCCCAGATACGCAGTATTTT. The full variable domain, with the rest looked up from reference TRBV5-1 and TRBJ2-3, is KAGVTQTPRYLIKTRGQQVTLSCSPISGHRSVSWYQQTPGQGLQFLFEYFSETQRNKGNFPGRFSGRQFSNSRSEMNVSTLELGDSALYLCASSGGAPDTQYFGPGTRLTVL.

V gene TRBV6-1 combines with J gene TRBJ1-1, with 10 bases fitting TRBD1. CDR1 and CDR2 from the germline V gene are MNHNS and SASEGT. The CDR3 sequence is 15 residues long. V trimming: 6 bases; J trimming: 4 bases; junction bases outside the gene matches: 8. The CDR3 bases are TGTGCCAGCAGGCCGACAGGGGGCTACGGCACTGAAGCTTTCTTT. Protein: CASRPTGGYGTEAFF.

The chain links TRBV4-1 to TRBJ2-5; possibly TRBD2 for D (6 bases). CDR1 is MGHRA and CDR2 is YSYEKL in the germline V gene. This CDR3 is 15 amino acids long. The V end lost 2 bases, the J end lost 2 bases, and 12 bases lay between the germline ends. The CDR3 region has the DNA TGCGCCAGCAGCCAATCGCCCAGCGGGCAAGAGACCCAGTACTTC. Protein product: CASSQSPSGQETQYF.

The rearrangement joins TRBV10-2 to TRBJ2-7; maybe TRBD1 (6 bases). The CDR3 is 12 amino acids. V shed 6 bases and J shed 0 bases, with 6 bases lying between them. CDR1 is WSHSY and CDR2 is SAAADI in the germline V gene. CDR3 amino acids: CASRDSSYEQYF. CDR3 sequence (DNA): TGCGCCAGCAGGGACAGCTCCTACGAGCAGTACTTC.

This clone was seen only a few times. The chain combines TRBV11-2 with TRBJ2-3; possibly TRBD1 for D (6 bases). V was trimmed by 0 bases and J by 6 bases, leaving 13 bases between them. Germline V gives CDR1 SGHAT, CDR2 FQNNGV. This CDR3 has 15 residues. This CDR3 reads CASSLERTRGDTQYF. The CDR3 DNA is TGTGCCAGCAGCTTAGAGCGTACCAGGGGCGATACGCAGTATTTT.

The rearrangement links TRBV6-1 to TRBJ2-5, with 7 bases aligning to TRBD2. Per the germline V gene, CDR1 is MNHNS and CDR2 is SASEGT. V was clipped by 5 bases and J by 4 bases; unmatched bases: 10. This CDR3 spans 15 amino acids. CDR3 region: CASSSPGLGLETQYF. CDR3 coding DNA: TGTGCCAGCAGTTCCCCCGGACTAGGCTTAGAGACCCAGTACTTC.

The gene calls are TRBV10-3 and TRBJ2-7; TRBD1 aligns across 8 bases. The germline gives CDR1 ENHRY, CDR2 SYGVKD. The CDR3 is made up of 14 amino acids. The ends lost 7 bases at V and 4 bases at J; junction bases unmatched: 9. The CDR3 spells CAIKAGQGRYEQYF. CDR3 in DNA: TGTGCCATCAAAGCTGGACAGGGTCGATACGAGCAGTACTTC.

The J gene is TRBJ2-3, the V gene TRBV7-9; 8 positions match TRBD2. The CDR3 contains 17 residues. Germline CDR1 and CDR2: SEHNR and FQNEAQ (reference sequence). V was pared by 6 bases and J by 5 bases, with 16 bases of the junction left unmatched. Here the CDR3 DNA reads TGTGCCAGCAGTTCACTCCCCCCGGGGGGGACGGGAGATACGCAGTATTTT. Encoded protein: CASSSLPPGGTGDTQYF.

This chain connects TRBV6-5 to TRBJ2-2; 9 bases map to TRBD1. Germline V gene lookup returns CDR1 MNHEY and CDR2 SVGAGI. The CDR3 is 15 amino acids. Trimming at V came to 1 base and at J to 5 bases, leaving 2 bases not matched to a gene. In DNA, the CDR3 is TGTGCCAGCAGTTACTTGGACAGGGGAACCGGGGAGCTGTTTTTT. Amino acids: CASSYLDRGTGELFF.

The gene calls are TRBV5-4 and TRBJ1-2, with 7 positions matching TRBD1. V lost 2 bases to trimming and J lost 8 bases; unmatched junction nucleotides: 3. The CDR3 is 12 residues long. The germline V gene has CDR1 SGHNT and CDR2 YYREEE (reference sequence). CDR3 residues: CASSLQGRGYTF. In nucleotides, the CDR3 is TGTGCCAGCAGCTTACAGGGGCGCGGCTACACCTTC.

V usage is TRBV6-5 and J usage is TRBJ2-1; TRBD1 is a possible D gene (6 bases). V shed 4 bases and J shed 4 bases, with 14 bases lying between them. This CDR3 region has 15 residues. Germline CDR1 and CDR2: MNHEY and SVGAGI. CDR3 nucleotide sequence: TGTGCCAGCAGTTTCGACACTGACAGGTACAATGAGCAGTTCTTC. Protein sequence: CASSFDTDRYNEQFF.

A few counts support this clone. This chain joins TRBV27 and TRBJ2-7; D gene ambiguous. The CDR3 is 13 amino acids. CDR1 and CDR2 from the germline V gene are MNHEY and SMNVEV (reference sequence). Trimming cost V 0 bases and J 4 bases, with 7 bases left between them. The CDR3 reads CASSLSHYYEQYF. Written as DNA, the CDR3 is TGTGCCAGCAGTTTATCACACTATTACGAGCAGTACTTC.